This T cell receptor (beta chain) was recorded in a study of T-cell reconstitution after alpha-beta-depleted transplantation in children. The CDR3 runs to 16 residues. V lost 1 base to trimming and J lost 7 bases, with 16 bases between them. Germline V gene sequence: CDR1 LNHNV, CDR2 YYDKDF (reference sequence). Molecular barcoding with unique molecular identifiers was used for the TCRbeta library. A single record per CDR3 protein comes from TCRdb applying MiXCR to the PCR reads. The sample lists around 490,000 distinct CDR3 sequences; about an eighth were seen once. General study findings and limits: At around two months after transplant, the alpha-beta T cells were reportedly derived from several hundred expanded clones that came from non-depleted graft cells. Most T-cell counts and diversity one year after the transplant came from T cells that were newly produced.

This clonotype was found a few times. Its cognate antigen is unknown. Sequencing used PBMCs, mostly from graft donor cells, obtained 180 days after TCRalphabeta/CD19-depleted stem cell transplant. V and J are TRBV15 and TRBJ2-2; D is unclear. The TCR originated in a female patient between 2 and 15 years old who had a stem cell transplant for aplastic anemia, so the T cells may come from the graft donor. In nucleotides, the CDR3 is TGTGCCACCAGCAGAGTTCTCGAGATTCGCGTCGGGGAGCTGTTTTTT. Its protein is CATSRVLEIRVGELFF.